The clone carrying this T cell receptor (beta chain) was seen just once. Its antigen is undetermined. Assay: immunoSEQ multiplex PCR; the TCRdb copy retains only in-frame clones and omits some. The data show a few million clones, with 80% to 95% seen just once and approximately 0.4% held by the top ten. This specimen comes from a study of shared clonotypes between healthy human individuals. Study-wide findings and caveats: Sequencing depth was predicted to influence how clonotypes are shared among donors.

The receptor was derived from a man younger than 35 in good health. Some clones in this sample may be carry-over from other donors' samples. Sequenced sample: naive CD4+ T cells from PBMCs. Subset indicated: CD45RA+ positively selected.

CDR3 sequence: CASSLTGTSGANVLTF. DNA for the CDR3: TGCGCCAGCAGCTTGACAGGGACCTCTGGGGCCAACGTCCTGACTTTC. The chain uses TRBV5-1 and TRBJ2-6; a possible D gene is TRBD1 (6 bases). This CDR3 has 16 amino acids. CDR1 and CDR2 (germline): SGHRS, YFSETQ. Trimming shortened V by 1 base and J by 0 bases, and 8 bases separated the two germline ends.